What follows are 8 T cell receptor beta chains derived from one specimen sequenced in a study of blood T cell repertoires in COVID-19. Some clones are missing from TCRdb's copy, which holds only in-frame ones; the method was immunoSEQ multiplex PCR. This sample has about 49,000 clones, with 65% to 85% found just once. Sequenced material: peripheral blood. Receptors originate from a man aged 50 or older with acute or convalescent COVID-19.

Only one count was recorded for this clone. The V and J genes are TRBV5-5 and TRBJ2-7, with 7 bases lining up with TRBD2. CDR3 size: 13 residues. Losses at the gene ends were 4 bases for V and 5 bases for J; bases not matched to a gene: 6. Germline loops: CDR1 SGHKS, CDR2 YYEKEE (reference sequence). The CDR3 reads CASSPLGRDEQYF. In DNA, the CDR3 is TGTGCCAGCAGCCCCTTGGGGAGGGACGAGCAGTACTTC.

CDR3 amino acids: CASSQAGQGGRISTDTQYF. The DNA for the CDR3 is TGTGCCAGCAGCCAAGCAGGACAGGGTGGCCGAATCAGCACAGATACGCAGTATTTT. The rearrangement uses TRBV3-1 (or the pseudogene TRBV3-2) and TRBJ2-3, with 8 bases that match TRBD1. The germline gives CDR1 LGHDT, CDR2 YNNKEL (reference sequence). V gave up 1 base and J gave up 0 bases; unmatched junction bases: 12. This CDR3 contains 19 residues.

The chain employs TRBV20-1 and TRBJ2-3; 7 bases fit TRBD1. Trimming took 4 bases from V and 9 from J; bases not matched to a gene: 4. The CDR3 has 11 residues. The germline V gene encodes CDR1 DFQATT and CDR2 SNEGSKA (reference sequence). CDR3 nucleotide sequence: TGCAGTGCTAAGGACAGGATAACGCAGTATTTT. This gives the protein CSAKDRITQYF.

This clone was seen only once. This rearrangement joins TRBV24-1 to TRBJ1-2, with 10 bases fitting TRBD1. After removal of 2 bases from V and 7 bases from J, the junction contained 6 bases not matched to a gene. The germline V gene has CDR1 KGHDR and CDR2 SFDVKD. This CDR3 comprises 15 residues. Here the CDR3 reads CATSDSPRTGGGYTF. The CDR3 bases are TGTGCCACCAGTGATTCACCCCGGACAGGGGGTGGCTACACCTTC.

The V and J genes are TRBV15 and TRBJ2-7, with D uncertain. This CDR3 has 13 amino acids. CDR1 is LNHNV and CDR2 is YYDKDF in the germline V gene (reference sequence). V was clipped by 0 bases and J by 6 bases, with 9 bases between them. CDR3 loop: CATSRDFSGEQYF. The CDR3 nucleotides read TGTGCCACCAGCAGAGACTTCTCGGGCGAGCAGTACTTC.

The chain carries TRBV2 and TRBJ2-7, with D possibly TRBD1 on 6 matching bases. Germline CDR1 reads SNHLY; CDR2 reads FYNNEI. The V and J ends lost 7 bases and 0 bases respectively, with 16 bases between them. The CDR3 totals 15 residues. The CDR3 DNA reads TGTGCCAGCAAAAAGGAGGACAGCAACTCCTACGAGCAGTACTTC. Protein product: CASKKEDSNSYEQYF.

The V call is TRBV2, the J call TRBJ1-2; a weak D match, TRBD1 (6 bases). Germline CDR1 reads SNHLY; CDR2 reads FYNNEI. V shed 7 bases and J shed 6 bases, with 12 bases lying between them. This CDR3 spans 12 amino acids. CDR3 nucleotide sequence: TGTGCCAGCACCGGACAGTTCCATGGCTACACCTTC. Amino acids: CASTGQFHGYTF.

The gene calls are TRBV6-6 and TRBJ1-4; D is unresolved. CDR1 is MNHNY and CDR2 is SVGAGI in the germline V gene (reference sequence). CDR3 length: 14 residues. V shed 2 bases and J shed 10 bases, with 14 bases lying between them. The CDR3 spells CASSYEGSRGKLFF. In DNA, the CDR3 is TGTGCCAGCAGTTACGAAGGGAGCCGGGGAAAACTGTTTTTT.